Shown below are 20 T cell receptor beta chains from a single sample sequenced in a study of monozygotic twins with inflammatory bowel disease. TCRdb re-called the 5' RACE reads; one entry per CDR3 protein, DNA not given. The sample table sets out 150,000 to 200,000 distinct CDR3 sequences. The sample comprised blood. These receptors were collected from a human donor with ulcerative colitis or Crohn's disease, or a healthy co-twin of an affected twin (not recorded which).

The V gene is TRBV2, the J gene TRBJ2-3; absent DNA, TCRdb's TRBD1 call cannot be checked. The CDR3 runs 16 residues. Germline CDR1 is SNHLY and CDR2 is FYNNEI. This CDR3 reads CASSANRGVGTDTQYF.

This chain links TRBV7-2 with TRBJ1-2. CDR3 length equals 12 residues. Germline-derived CDR1 and CDR2 are SGHTA and FQGNSA. The CDR3 sequence is CASSPAAYGYTF.

The chain couples TRBV5-1 to TRBJ1-4. The germline CDR1 and CDR2 sequences are SGHRS and YFSETQ. The CDR3 is 14 residues long. The CDR3: CASSSDRGGEKLFF.

The chain recombines TRBV7-9 with TRBJ1-6; the TCRdb D gene call, TRBD1, has no DNA to confirm it. There are 13 residues in the CDR3. CDR1 and CDR2 (germline): SEHNR, FQNEAQ (reference sequence). CDR3 amino acids: CASRGTEDSPLHF.

The rearrangement links TRBV3-1 to TRBJ1-1; lacking DNA, the TRBD1 call made by TCRdb goes unchecked. Germline V gene data show CDR1 as LGHDT and CDR2 as YNNKEL (reference sequence). The length of the CDR3 is 16 residues. CDR3 amino acids: CASSQGWGAVNTEAFF.

The rearrangement joins TRBV27 to TRBJ2-2; TCRdb's D call of TRBD2 is untestable without DNA. Germline CDR1 MNHEY, CDR2 SMNVEV (reference sequence). The CDR3 is made up of 15 amino acids. The CDR3 reads CASSFAAGVTGELFF.

This rearrangement joins TRBV7-9 to TRBJ2-1; the D call from TCRdb, TRBD1, cannot be confirmed without DNA. This CDR3 is built from 15 residues. In germline, CDR1 is SEHNR, CDR2 FQNEAQ (reference sequence). The CDR3 region is CASSLGTGTYNEQFF.

This chain connects TRBV7-2 to TRBJ2-1; TCRdb calls TRBD2, which cannot be checked without DNA. This CDR3 has 13 residues. Germline V lookup: CDR1 SGHTA, CDR2 FQGNSA. The CDR3 reads CASSLPRVYEQFF.

The V and J genes are TRBV12-3 or TRBV12-4 and TRBJ2-3; TCRdb designates TRBD2, a call that cannot be tested without DNA. The CDR3 consists of 14 residues. The CDR3 region is CASSPGLRVDTQYF.

This rearrangement joins TRBV6-2 or TRBV6-3 to TRBJ2-3; the TCRdb D gene call, TRBD1, has no DNA to confirm it. CDR1 is MNHEY, CDR2 SVGEGT, per germline. The CDR3 covers 13 residues. CDR3 sequence reads: CASRTGKGDTQYF.

The chain carries TRBV4-1 and TRBJ1-2; without DNA, the TCRdb call of TRBD1 cannot be checked. Germline-derived CDR1 and CDR2 are MGHRA and YSYEKL. CDR3 length: 15 residues. The CDR3 sequence: CASTDRAIPILGYTF.

The chain recombines TRBV5-4 with TRBJ2-5; TCRdb indicates TRBD2, and absent DNA this call remains unverified. The CDR3 runs to 14 residues. CDR1 is SGHNT, CDR2 YYREEE, per germline (reference sequence). The CDR3 loop reads CASSLGGRGETQYF.

The chain uses TRBV6-5 and TRBJ2-2; TCRdb gives TRBD1 as the D gene, but with no DNA this cannot be confirmed. The CDR3 loop spans 17 amino acids. Germline V gene lookup returns CDR1 MNHEY and CDR2 SVGAGI. CDR3 in amino acids: CASVTGLQGTATGELFF.

J is TRBJ1-2 and V is TRBV12-3 or TRBV12-4; TCRdb designates TRBD1, a call that cannot be tested without DNA. This CDR3 is built from 12 residues. This chain's CDR3 is CASTTDRYGYTF.

The rearrangement uses TRBV12-3 or TRBV12-4 and TRBJ2-3; TCRdb designates TRBD1, a call that cannot be tested without DNA. The CDR3 spans 13 residues. The CDR3 region is CASSPRQRDTQYF.

J is TRBJ2-1 and V is TRBV7-6; TCRdb names TRBD2, which stays unverified in the absence of DNA. Germline V gene sequence: CDR1 SGHVS, CDR2 FNYEAQ. The CDR3 length is 15 residues. The CDR3 protein is CASSPPSGGYNEQFF.

The genes are TRBV10-3 and TRBJ1-4. CDR1 ENHRY and CDR2 SYGVKD come from the germline V gene. This CDR3 spans 13 amino acids. The CDR3 is CAIGGTANEKLFF.

This chain uses TRBV5-1 with TRBJ2-6. The CDR3 is 14 residues long. The germline CDR1 and CDR2 sequences are SGHRS and YFSETQ. CDR3 sequence reads: CASSLGFSYDLLTF.

Here the CDR3 reads CASSISQGLAEAFF. This sequence joins TRBV5-1 and TRBJ1-1; TCRdb outputs TRBD1, but without DNA this stays unchecked. CDR3 length: 14 residues. Germline CDR1 reads SGHRS; CDR2 reads YFSETQ.

The rearrangement links TRBV7-2 to TRBJ1-4; TCRdb outputs TRBD1, but without DNA this stays unchecked. The CDR3 consists of 15 residues. Germline CDR1 and CDR2: SGHTA and FQGNSA. CDR3 amino acids: CASSLVGGTNEKLFF.